Below, 4 T cell receptor beta chains from the same sample are listed, as sequenced in a study of blood T cell repertoires in COVID-19. TCRdb's copy holds only in-frame clones and misses some; the assay was immunoSEQ multiplex PCR. The sample has a few hundred thousand clones; approximately 85% are singletons. The sequencing input was PBMCs or T cells enriched from blood (not recorded which). The source is a man in his thirties or forties who had recovered from COVID-19.

This chain joins TRBV30 and TRBJ2-7, with TRBD1 matching 8 bases. Losses at the gene ends were 3 bases for V and 4 bases for J; bases not matched to a gene: 14. The CDR3 runs to 16 residues. The germline gives CDR1 GTSNPN, CDR2 SVGIG (reference sequence). The CDR3 DNA reads TGTGCCTGGAGGCACGGGGACAGGTCAGTGTCATACGAGCAGTACTTC. Translating it yields CAWRHGDRSVSYEQYF. The variable domain in full, with the rest retrieved from reference TRBV30 and TRBJ2-7, is SQTIHQWPATLVQPVGSPLSLECTVEGTSNPNLYWYRQAAGRGLQLLFYSVGIGQISSEVPQNLSASRPQDRQFILSSKKLLLSDSGFYLCAWRHGDRSVSYEQYFGPGTRLTVT.

This chain joins TRBV7-2 and TRBJ2-3, with 8 positions matching TRBD1. This CDR3 region has 14 residues. CDR1 and CDR2 from the germline V gene are SGHTA and FQGNSA. The ends lost 6 bases at V and 2 bases at J; junction bases unmatched: 4. The DNA of the CDR3 is TGTGCCAGCAGTCCGGACAGGGCCACAGATACGCAGTATTTT. Amino acid sequence: CASSPDRATDTQYF.

The J gene is TRBJ1-1, the V gene TRBV4-2; TRBD1 is a possible D gene (6 bases). The CDR3 loop spans 15 amino acids. The V and J ends lost 0 bases and 5 bases respectively, with 13 bases between them. Germline CDR1 LGHNA, CDR2 YNFKEQ. For the CDR3, the DNA is TGTGCCAGCAGCCAAGATCGAGACAGGAAAACTGAAGCTTTCTTT. This translates into CASSQDRDRKTEAFF.

The gene calls are TRBV10-3 and TRBJ1-1; 8 nucleotides align to TRBD1. The junction had 7 bases not matched to a gene; V was cut back by 3 bases and J by 1 base. This CDR3 contains 16 residues. Germline CDR1 is ENHRY and CDR2 is SYGVKD. The CDR3 loop is CAISDPRTGKNTEAFF. The CDR3 DNA follows: TGTGCCATCAGTGACCCCCGGACAGGGAAGAACACTGAAGCTTTCTTT.